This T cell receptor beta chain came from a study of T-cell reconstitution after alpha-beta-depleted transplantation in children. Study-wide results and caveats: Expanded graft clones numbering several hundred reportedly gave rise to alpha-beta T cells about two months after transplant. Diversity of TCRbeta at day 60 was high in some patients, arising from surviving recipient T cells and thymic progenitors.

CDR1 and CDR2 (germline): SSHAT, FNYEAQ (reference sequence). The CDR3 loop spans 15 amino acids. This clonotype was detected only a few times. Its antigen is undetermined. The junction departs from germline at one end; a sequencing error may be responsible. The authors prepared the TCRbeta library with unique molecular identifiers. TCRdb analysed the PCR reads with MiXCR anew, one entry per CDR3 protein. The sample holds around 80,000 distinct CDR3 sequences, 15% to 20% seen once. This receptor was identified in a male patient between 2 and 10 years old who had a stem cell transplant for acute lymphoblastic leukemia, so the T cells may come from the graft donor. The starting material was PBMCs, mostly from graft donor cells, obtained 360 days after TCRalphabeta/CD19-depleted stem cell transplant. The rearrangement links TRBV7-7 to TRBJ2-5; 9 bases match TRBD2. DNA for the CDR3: TGTGCTAGCAGCTTATTAGCGGGAGCACGGGAGACCCAGTACTTC. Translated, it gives CASSLLAGARETQYF.